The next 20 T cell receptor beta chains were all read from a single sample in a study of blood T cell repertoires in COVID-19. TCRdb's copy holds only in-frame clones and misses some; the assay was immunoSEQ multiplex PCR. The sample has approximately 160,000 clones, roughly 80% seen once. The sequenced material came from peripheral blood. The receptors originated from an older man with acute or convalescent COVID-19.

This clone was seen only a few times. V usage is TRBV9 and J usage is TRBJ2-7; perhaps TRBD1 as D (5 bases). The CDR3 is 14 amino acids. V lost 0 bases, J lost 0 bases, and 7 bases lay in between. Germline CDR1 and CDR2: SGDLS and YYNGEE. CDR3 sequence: CASSVGTYSYEQYF. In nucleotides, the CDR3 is TGTGCCAGCAGCGTAGGGACATACTCCTACGAGCAGTACTTC.

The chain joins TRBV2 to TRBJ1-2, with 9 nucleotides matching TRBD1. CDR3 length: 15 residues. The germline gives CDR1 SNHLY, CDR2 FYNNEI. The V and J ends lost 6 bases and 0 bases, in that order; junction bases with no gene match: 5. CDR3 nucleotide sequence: TGTGCCAGCAGGAGGGACAGGGTAACTAACTATGGCTACACCTTC. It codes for CASRRDRVTNYGYTF.

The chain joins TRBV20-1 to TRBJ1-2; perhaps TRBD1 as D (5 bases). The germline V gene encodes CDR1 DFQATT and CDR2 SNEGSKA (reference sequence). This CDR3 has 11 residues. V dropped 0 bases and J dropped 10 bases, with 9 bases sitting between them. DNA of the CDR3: TGCAGTGCTAGAGATACAGGTTTCTACACCTTC. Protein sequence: CSARDTGFYTF.

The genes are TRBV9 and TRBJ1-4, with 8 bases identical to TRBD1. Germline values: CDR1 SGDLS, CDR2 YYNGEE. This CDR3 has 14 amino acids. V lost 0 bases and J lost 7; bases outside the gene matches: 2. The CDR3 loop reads CASSVGTGTEKLFF. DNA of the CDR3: TGTGCCAGCAGCGTAGGGACAGGGACTGAAAAACTGTTTTTT.

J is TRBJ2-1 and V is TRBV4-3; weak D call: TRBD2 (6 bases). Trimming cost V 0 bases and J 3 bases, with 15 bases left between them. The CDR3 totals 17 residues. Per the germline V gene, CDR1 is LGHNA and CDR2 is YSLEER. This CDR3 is CASSQEYEGGVYNEQFF. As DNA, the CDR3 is TGCGCCAGCAGCCAAGAGTATGAGGGAGGCGTCTACAATGAGCAGTTCTTC.

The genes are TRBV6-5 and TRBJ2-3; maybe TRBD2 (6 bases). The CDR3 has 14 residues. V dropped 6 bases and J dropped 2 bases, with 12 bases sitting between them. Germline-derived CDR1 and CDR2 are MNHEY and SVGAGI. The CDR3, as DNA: TGTGCCAGCAGAAAAGGGGACTTCACAGATACGCAGTATTTT. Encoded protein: CASRKGDFTDTQYF.

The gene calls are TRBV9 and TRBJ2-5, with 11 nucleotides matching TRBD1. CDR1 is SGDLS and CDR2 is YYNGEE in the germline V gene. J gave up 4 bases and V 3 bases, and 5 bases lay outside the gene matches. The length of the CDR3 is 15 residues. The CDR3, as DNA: TGTGCCAGCAGCGCAGGACAGGGGGCAATAGAGACCCAGTACTTC. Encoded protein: CASSAGQGAIETQYF.

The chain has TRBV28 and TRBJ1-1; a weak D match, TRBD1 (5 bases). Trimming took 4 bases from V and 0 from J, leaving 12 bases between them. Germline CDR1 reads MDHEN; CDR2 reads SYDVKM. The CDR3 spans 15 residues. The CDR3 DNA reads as TGTGCCAGCAGTTCGGGACTCTTAGTGAACACTGAAGCTTTCTTT. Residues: CASSSGLLVNTEAFF.

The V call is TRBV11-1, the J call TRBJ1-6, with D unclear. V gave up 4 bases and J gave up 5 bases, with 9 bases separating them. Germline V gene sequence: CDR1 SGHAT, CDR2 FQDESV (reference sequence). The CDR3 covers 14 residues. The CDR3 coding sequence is TGTGCCAGCAGCTCCGGGAGGAATAATTCACCCCTCCACTTT. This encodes CASSSGRNNSPLHF.

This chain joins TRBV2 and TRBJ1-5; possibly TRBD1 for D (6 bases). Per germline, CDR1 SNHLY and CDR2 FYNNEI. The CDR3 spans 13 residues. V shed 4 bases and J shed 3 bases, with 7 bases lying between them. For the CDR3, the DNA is TGTGCCAGCAGTGCAGGGGACAATCAGCCCCAGCATTTT. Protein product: CASSAGDNQPQHF.

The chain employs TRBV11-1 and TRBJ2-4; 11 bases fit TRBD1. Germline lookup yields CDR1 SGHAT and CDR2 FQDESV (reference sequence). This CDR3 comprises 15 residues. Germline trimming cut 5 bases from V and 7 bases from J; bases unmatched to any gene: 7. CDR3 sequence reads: CASSPDRGPTNIQYF. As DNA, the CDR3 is TGTGCCAGCAGCCCGGACAGGGGGCCCACGAACATTCAGTACTTC.

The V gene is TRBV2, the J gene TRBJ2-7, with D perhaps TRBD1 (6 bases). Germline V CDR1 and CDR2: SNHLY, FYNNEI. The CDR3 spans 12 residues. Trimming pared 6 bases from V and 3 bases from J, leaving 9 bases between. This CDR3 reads CASSGDNYEQYF. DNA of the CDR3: TGTGCCAGCAGCGGGGACAACTACGAGCAGTACTTC.

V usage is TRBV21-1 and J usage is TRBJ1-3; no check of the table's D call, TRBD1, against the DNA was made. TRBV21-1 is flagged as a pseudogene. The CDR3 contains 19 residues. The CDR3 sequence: CASSIRSGTGGAHGNTIYF. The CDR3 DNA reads TGTGCCAGCAGCATCCGGTCGGGGACAGGGGGCGCCCATGGAAACACCATATATTTT.

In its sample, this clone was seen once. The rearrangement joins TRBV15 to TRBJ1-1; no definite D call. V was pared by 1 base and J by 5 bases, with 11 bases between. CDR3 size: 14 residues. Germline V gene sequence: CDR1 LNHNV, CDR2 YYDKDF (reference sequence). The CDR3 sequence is CATSRVEGLTEAFF. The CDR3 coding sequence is TGTGCCACCAGCAGAGTCGAGGGTTTGACTGAAGCTTTCTTT. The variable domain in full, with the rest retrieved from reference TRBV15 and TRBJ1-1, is DAMVIQNPRYQVTQFGKPVTLSCSQTLNHNVMYWYQQKSSQAPKLLFHYYDKDFNNEADTPDNFQSRRPNTSFCFLDIRSPGLGDTAMYLCATSRVEGLTEAFFGQGTRLTVV.

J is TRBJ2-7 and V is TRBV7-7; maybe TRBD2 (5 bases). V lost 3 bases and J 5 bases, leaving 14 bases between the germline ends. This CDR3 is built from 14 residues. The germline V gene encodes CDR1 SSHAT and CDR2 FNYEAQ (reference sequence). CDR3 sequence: CASSLGRENHEQYF. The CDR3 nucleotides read TGTGCCAGCAGCTTGGGAAGGGAGAACCACGAGCAGTACTTC.

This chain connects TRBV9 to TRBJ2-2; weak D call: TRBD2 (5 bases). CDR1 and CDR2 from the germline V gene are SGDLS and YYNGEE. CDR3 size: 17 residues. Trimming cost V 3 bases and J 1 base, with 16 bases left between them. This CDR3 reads CASSGRRVGQNTGELFF. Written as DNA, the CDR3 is TGTGCCAGCAGCGGGAGGCGCGTAGGGCAGAACACCGGGGAGCTGTTTTTT.

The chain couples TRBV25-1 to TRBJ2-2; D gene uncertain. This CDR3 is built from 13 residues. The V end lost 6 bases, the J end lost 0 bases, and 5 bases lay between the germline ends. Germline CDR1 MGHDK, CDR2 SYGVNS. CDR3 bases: TGTGCCAGCAGCCTCGCGAACACCGGGGAGCTGTTTTTT. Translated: CASSLANTGELFF.

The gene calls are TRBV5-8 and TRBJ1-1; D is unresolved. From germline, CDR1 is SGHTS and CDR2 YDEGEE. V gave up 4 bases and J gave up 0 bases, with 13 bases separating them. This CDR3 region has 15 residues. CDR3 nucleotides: TGTGCCAGCAGCCTTGTGTCACGGTTGAACACTGAAGCTTTCTTT. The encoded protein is CASSLVSRLNTEAFF.

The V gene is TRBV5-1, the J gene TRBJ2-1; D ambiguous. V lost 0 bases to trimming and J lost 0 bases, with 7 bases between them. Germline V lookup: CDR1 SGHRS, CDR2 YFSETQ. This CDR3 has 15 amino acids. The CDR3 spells CASSLEQSSYNEQFF. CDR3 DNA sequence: TGCGCCAGCAGCTTGGAACAGAGCTCCTACAATGAGCAGTTCTTC.

CDR3 in DNA: TGTGCCAGCAGCTACGCGGAGTCCGGTAACTATGGCTACACCTTC. It specifies CASSYAESGNYGYTF. The chain recombines TRBV5-4 with TRBJ1-2; D uncertain. The CDR3 spans 15 residues. V was shortened by 3 bases and J by 1 base, with 13 bases between the two germline ends. Germline CDR1 SGHNT, CDR2 YYREEE (reference sequence).